The TCR beta chain under discussion was sequenced for a study of blood T cell repertoires in COVID-19. Overall study: Samples representing acute and convalescent COVID-19 were sourced from the United States, Italy and Spain.

V was clipped by 5 bases and J by 13 bases; unmatched bases: 3. The CDR3 sequence is 12 residues long. Per germline, CDR1 MNHEY and CDR2 SVGEGT. Participant age was roughly 18 to 90 years, and participants resided in roughly 25 US areas. Participant-reported clinical history was the basis for cohort assignment. As originally analysed: Scientists estimated how many nucleated cells there were by amplifying reference gene primers. Using immunoSEQ multiplex PCR, the repertoire was profiled, and TCRdb retains in-frame clones only, with some absent. The V and J calls and the clone size are those of that table, but D and trimming were determined from the DNA. The sample shows about 230,000 clones, around 89% of them seen only once.

The TCR comes from a woman aged 40 to 49 with acute COVID-19. The chain employs TRBV6-2 or TRBV6-3 and TRBJ2-3; 13 bases agree with TRBD2. Sequenced input: PBMCs or T cells enriched from blood (not recorded which). The CDR3 bases are TGTGCCAGCAGTCAGGGACTAGCGGGGAAGTATTTT. Translating gives CASSQGLAGKYF.